This is a list of T cell receptor beta chains from one sample in a study of blood T cell repertoires in COVID-19. Clones were sequenced by immunoSEQ multiplex PCR, and TCRdb holds only the in-frame ones, with some missing. The sample has about 220,000 clones; 82% are singletons. Sequenced input: PBMCs or T cells enriched from blood (not recorded which). Source of these receptors: a woman aged 55-75 years who had recovered from COVID-19. Each CDR3 is given with its conserved first and last residue. Each record gives: CDR3 protein, D gene, V gene, clone size. The D gene is left open where the match is weak. Rows give clone size only sometimes, using once, few, many, or a class for an expanded clone.

CDR3 protein: CASSLFRDNYEQYF
D gene: .
V gene: TRBV11-2
clone size: .

CDR3 protein: CASGQGTYNYGYTF
D gene: TRBD1
V gene: TRBV6-5
clone size: .

CDR3 protein: CAISGGTSGRIYNEQFF
D gene: TRBD2
V gene: TRBV10-3
clone size: .

CDR3 protein: CASRRGTGATNEKLFF
D gene: TRBD1
V gene: TRBV2
clone size: once

CDR3 protein: CASSFQLGANSPLHF
D gene: .
V gene: TRBV7-9
clone size: .

CDR3 protein: CAWTPGQGLNTEAFF
D gene: TRBD1
V gene: TRBV30
clone size: .

CDR3 protein: CASSIPAGKNIQYF
D gene: .
V gene: TRBV6-6
clone size: .

CDR3 protein: CASSMEGADSGANVLTF
D gene: .
V gene: TRBV19
clone size: .

CDR3 protein: CASSQEARGGSPLHF
D gene: .
V gene: TRBV3-1/TRBV3-2
clone size: .

CDR3 protein: CASSQEASGLLNYGYTF
D gene: .
V gene: TRBV4-3
clone size: once

CDR3 protein: CATPGGAGTSGGPSTDTQYF
D gene: TRBD2
V gene: TRBV4-2
clone size: .

CDR3 protein: CASSKDQGWETQYF
D gene: .
V gene: TRBV6-4
clone size: .

CDR3 protein: CASSLGGRGNQETQYF
D gene: .
V gene: TRBV5-1
clone size: few

CDR3 protein: CSAREDSEAFF
D gene: .
V gene: TRBV20-1
clone size: .

CDR3 protein: CASSTRDMFNYGYTF
D gene: .
V gene: TRBV6-5
clone size: .

CDR3 protein: CASSDVANQPQHF
D gene: .
V gene: TRBV2
clone size: .

CDR3 protein: CARRTSGTDTQYF
D gene: TRBD2
V gene: TRBV2
clone size: .

CDR3 protein: CASSSRDRGFNEQFF
D gene: TRBD1
V gene: TRBV7-2
clone size: once

CDR3 protein: CASSAQRSSYEQYF
D gene: .
V gene: TRBV21-1
clone size: .

CDR3 protein: CSVEDPGRSSYNEQFF
D gene: .
V gene: TRBV29-1
clone size: .

CDR3 protein: CASRTATNEKLFF
D gene: .
V gene: TRBV6-5
clone size: .

CDR3 protein: CASSAEGLRNEQFF
D gene: .
V gene: TRBV11-3
clone size: .

CDR3 protein: CASSPGAAAGEDEQFF
D gene: TRBD2
V gene: TRBV18
clone size: .

CDR3 protein: CASSIGDTAYEQYF
D gene: .
V gene: TRBV6-5
clone size: few

CDR3 protein: CASLGGGQGSNQPQHF
D gene: TRBD1
V gene: TRBV18
clone size: .

CDR3 protein: CASSFRSDQETQYF
D gene: .
V gene: TRBV11-2
clone size: .

CDR3 protein: CASSPGQANGEKLFF
D gene: .
V gene: TRBV18
clone size: once

CDR3 protein: CASRDRFREDGYTF
D gene: .
V gene: TRBV6-5
clone size: .

CDR3 protein: CASSLGTATPYEQYF
D gene: .
V gene: TRBV5-4
clone size: .

CDR3 protein: CASSPPGIAGNTIYF
D gene: .
V gene: TRBV21-1
clone size: .

CDR3 protein: CASSDGLAGGIKETQYF
D gene: TRBD2
V gene: TRBV9
clone size: .

CDR3 protein: CASSEGRRARTEAFF
D gene: .
V gene: TRBV27
clone size: .

CDR3 protein: CASSFYQGTEAFF
D gene: .
V gene: TRBV6-5
clone size: .

CDR3 protein: CATSRDRSYEQYF
D gene: TRBD1
V gene: TRBV15
clone size: once

CDR3 protein: CASSRLLENSYEQYF
D gene: .
V gene: TRBV7-9
clone size: .

CDR3 protein: CASSSPNRINEQFF
D gene: .
V gene: TRBV5-4
clone size: .

CDR3 protein: CSVNVGGGGQETQYF
D gene: .
V gene: TRBV29-1
clone size: .

CDR3 protein: CASSAQGPRSTGELFF
D gene: TRBD1
V gene: TRBV10-2
clone size: .

CDR3 protein: CASSEEPDRGGLGQPQHF
D gene: TRBD1
V gene: TRBV6-1
clone size: .

CDR3 protein: CASKEIVQGANEQFF
D gene: .
V gene: TRBV2
clone size: .